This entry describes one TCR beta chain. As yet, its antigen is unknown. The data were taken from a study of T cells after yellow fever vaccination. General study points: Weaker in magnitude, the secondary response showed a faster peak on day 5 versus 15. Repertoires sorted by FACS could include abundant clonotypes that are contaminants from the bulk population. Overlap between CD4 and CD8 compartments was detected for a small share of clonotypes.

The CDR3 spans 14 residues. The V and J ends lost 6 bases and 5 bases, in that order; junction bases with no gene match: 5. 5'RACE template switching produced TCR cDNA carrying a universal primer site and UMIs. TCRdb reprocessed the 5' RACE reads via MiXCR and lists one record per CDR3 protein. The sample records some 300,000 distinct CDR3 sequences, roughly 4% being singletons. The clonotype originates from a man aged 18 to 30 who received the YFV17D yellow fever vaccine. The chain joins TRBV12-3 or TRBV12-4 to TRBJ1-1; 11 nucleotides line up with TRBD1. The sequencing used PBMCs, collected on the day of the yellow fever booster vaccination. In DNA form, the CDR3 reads TGTGCCAGCAGAACCGGGACAGGGGGGACTGAAGCTTTCTTT. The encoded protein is CASRTGTGGTEAFF.